Sequencing of this T cell receptor (beta chain) was carried out in a study of blood T cell repertoires in COVID-19. V shed 5 bases, J shed 6 bases, and the junction held 13 bases outside the gene matches. Germline V gene sequence: CDR1 SGHNT, CDR2 YENEEA. This CDR3 spans 15 amino acids. How the authors handled the data: Estimation of nucleated cell counts relied on the amplification of reference gene primers. Sequenced by immunoSEQ multiplex PCR; TCRdb stores in-frame clones only, minus some. V, J and clone size derive from that table, while D and trimming were established from the DNA sequence. The table records around 320,000 clones, 85% to 90% of them present only once.

Sequences were obtained from PBMCs or T cells enriched from blood (not recorded which). This TCR was sampled from a woman aged 18 to 35 with acute COVID-19. The V and J genes are TRBV11-3 and TRBJ2-7; 7 bases are shared with TRBD2. This CDR3 is CASSAGLDPGGEQYF. CDR3 in DNA: TGTGCCAGCAGCGCAGGACTGGACCCGGGGGGCGAGCAGTACTTC.